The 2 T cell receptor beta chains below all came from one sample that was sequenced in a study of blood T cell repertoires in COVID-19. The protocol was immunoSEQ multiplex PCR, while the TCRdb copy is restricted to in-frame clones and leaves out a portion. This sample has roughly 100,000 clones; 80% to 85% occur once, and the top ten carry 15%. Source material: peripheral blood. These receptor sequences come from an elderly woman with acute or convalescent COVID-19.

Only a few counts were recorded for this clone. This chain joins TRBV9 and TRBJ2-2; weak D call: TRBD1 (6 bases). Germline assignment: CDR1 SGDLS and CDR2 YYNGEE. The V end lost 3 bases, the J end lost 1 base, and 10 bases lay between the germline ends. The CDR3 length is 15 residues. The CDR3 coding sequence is TGTGCCAGCAGCGACAGGGTCTGGAACACCGGGGAGCTGTTTTTT. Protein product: CASSDRVWNTGELFF.

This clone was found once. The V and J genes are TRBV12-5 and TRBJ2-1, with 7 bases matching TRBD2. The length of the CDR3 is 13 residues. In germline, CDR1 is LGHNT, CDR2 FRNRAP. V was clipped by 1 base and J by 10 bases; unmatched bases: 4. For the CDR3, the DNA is TGTGCTAGTGGTTTGGAGCCCGGGAGGGAGCAGTTCTTC. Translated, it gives CASGLEPGREQFF.